The rows below give T cell receptor beta chains drawn from one sample of a study of PD-1 blockade in classical Hodgkin lymphoma. Profiling relied on immunoSEQ multiplex PCR, and the TCRdb table lists in-frame clones only, not all of them. This sample has about 32,000 clones, with 65% to 85% found just once. Sequenced here: peripheral blood mononuclear cells (PBMCs), sampled before the fourth cycle of nivolumab. Source of these receptors: a human donor with classical Hodgkin lymphoma. The CDR3 runs from the conserved cysteine through the conserved F or W. Fields, in order: J gene, clone size, D gene, V gene, CDR3 protein, CDR3 DNA. The D gene is left open where the match is weak. Not every row has a clone size; where given, it reads once, few, many or a size class.

TRBJ1-3	-	-	TRBV30	CAWSARRNTIYF	TGTGCCTGGAGTGCCCGGCGAAACACCATATATTTT
TRBJ2-7	-	-	TRBV25-1	CASSFQGGYEQYF	TGTGCCAGCAGTTTTCAGGGCGGCTACGAGCAGTACTTC
TRBJ2-3	-	-	TRBV7-2	CASSLSRSTDTQYF	TGTGCCAGCAGCCTGAGCAGGAGCACAGATACGCAGTATTTT
TRBJ1-2	few	-	TRBV19	CASSIDPTDYGYTF	TGTGCCAGTAGTATAGATCCGACAGACTATGGCTACACCTTC
TRBJ1-1	-	-	TRBV7-9	CASSQGRDTEAFF	TGTGCCAGCAGCCAGGGACGTGACACTGAAGCTTTCTTT
TRBJ2-6	-	TRBD1	TRBV25-1	CASTTGAISGANVLTF	TGTGCCAGCACCACAGGGGCAATCTCTGGGGCCAACGTCCTGACTTTC
TRBJ1-1	-	-	TRBV7-9	CASRNRQKLNTEAFF	TGTGCCAGCAGAAACCGACAGAAACTGAACACTGAAGCTTTCTTT
TRBJ2-7	-	TRBD2	TRBV6-1	CASTTTRTSGYEQYF	TGTGCCAGCACCACCACAAGGACTAGCGGTTACGAGCAGTACTTC
TRBJ1-1	-	-	TRBV7-2	CASSFILNTEAFF	TGTGCCAGCAGCTTTATTCTGAACACTGAAGCTTTCTTT
TRBJ1-1	-	-	TRBV5-4	CASSLTGTTEAFF	TGTGCCAGCAGCTTGACAGGGACCACTGAAGCTTTCTTT
TRBJ2-2	few	-	TRBV10-3	CAISGQGANTGELFF	TGTGCCATCAGTGGGCAGGGCGCGAACACCGGGGAGCTGTTTTTT
TRBJ2-2	few	TRBD2	TRBV6-1	CASSGLAGGNTGELFF	TGTGCCAGCAGTGGACTAGCGGGGGGGAACACCGGGGAGCTGTTTTTT
TRBJ1-4	-	-	TRBV7-2	CASSLVVGVNEKLFF	TGTGCCAGCAGCTTAGTCGTAGGGGTTAATGAAAAACTGTTTTTT
TRBJ2-2	-	TRBD1	TRBV10-3	CAISARLDRGGTGELFF	TGTGCCATCAGTGCAAGGCTTGACAGGGGAGGAACCGGGGAGCTGTTTTTT
TRBJ1-3	-	-	TRBV5-1	CASSLAGYGNTIYF	TGCGCCAGCAGCTTGGCGGGATACGGAAACACCATATATTTT
TRBJ2-1	-	-	TRBV4-1	CASSQESDFYNEQFF	TGCGCCAGCAGCCAAGAATCCGACTTTTACAATGAGCAGTTCTTC
TRBJ1-5	-	TRBD1	TRBV27	CASSRDRDQPQHF	TGTGCCAGCAGTAGGGACAGGGATCAGCCCCAGCATTTT
TRBJ2-2	-	-	TRBV6-1	CASRRTGGELFF	TGTGCCAGCAGACGGACTGGCGGGGAGCTGTTTTTT
TRBJ1-4	-	TRBD1	TRBV18	CASSLDRVWDEKLFF	TGTGCCAGCTCACTGGACAGGGTTTGGGACGAAAAACTGTTTTTT
TRBJ1-2	-	TRBD1	TRBV5-1	CASSVAGTGGGYTF	TGCGCCAGCAGCGTAGCCGGGACAGGGGGCGGCTACACCTTC
TRBJ2-7	-	TRBD2	TRBV7-2	CASSLASGRVEQYF	TGTGCCAGCAGCTTAGCTAGCGGGAGGGTTGAGCAGTACTTC
TRBJ1-1	-	-	TRBV11-3	CASSLVQTLNTEAFF	TGTGCCAGCAGCTTAGTCCAGACTTTGAACACTGAAGCTTTCTTT
TRBJ2-5	-	-	TRBV11-1	CASSLGGRSEKTQYF	TGTGCCAGCAGCCTAGGAGGGCGCTCCGAGAAGACCCAGTACTTC
TRBJ2-3	-	-	TRBV7-8	CASSLGRAGLGDTQYF	TGTGCCAGCAGCTTGGGCCGGGCAGGGCTTGGGGATACGCAGTATTTT
TRBJ2-7	-	TRBD2	TRBV9	CASSVAPSGSYEQYF	TGTGCCAGCAGCGTAGCCCCTAGCGGGAGCTACGAGCAGTACTTC
TRBJ1-2	medium-sized	TRBD1	TRBV5-6	CASSQGQANYGYTF	TGTGCCAGCAGCCAGGGACAGGCAAACTATGGCTACACCTTC
TRBJ1-5	-	TRBD1	TRBV19	CASSNRGRGNRPQHF	TGTGCCAGTAGTAACAGGGGGCGCGGCAATCGGCCCCAGCATTTT
TRBJ1-2	-	-	TRBV7-2	CASSLALATNYGYTF	TGTGCCAGCAGCTTAGCGCTGGCAACTAACTATGGCTACACCTTC
TRBJ2-5	-	TRBD2	TRBV7-3	CASSITSGRRETQYF	TGTGCCAGCAGCATAACTAGCGGGAGAAGGGAGACCCAGTACTTC
TRBJ2-7	-	TRBD1	TRBV11-3	CASSASGQGPYEQYF	TGTGCCAGCAGCGCAAGCGGACAGGGCCCCTACGAGCAGTACTTC
TRBJ2-1	-	TRBD2	TRBV29-1	CSVESGRGNEQFF	TGCAGCGTTGAGTCCGGGAGGGGCAATGAGCAGTTCTTC
TRBJ2-3	-	-	TRBV7-2	CASSSSLGPGTLTDTQYF	TGTGCCAGCAGCTCCTCGCTAGGGCCCGGGACTCTCACAGATACGCAGTATTTT
TRBJ1-4	-	-	TRBV30	CAWSPTGRFGFF	TGTGCCTGGAGCCCGACAGGCCGCTTTGGGTTTTTT
TRBJ1-2	-	-	TRBV5-1	CASSLGQSKSYGYTF	TGCGCCAGCAGCTTGGGACAGAGTAAAAGCTATGGCTACACCTTC
TRBJ2-2	-	-	TRBV19	CASTPLPRGRTGELFF	TGTGCCAGTACCCCGCTCCCCAGGGGGAGGACCGGGGAGCTGTTTTTT
TRBJ1-1	-	-	TRBV7-2	CASSLEVGQAFF	TGTGCCAGCAGCTTAGAGGTGGGGCAAGCTTTCTTT
TRBJ1-5	-	-	TRBV28	CASSLAGRVQPQHF	TGTGCCAGCAGTTTAGCAGGGAGGGTTCAGCCCCAGCATTTT
TRBJ2-3	medium-sized	TRBD2	TRBV9	CASSGEGLADTDTQYF	TGTGCCAGCAGCGGCGAGGGACTAGCGGATACAGATACGCAGTATTTT
TRBJ2-1	-	TRBD2	TRBV5-4	CASSLGPWTSGNNEQFF	TGTGCCAGCAGCTTGGGCCCCTGGACTAGCGGCAACAATGAGCAGTTCTTC
TRBJ2-2	-	-	TRBV28	CASRLASSNTGELFF	TGTGCCAGCAGGCTAGCGTCATCGAACACCGGGGAGCTGTTTTTT
TRBJ2-1	-	TRBD2	TRBV11-3	CASSSDAVAGGTNEQFF	TGTGCCAGCAGCTCGGACGCCGTAGCGGGAGGCACCAATGAGCAGTTCTTC
TRBJ2-5	-	-	TRBV27	CASSLSAIGVETQYF	TGTGCCAGCAGTTTATCCGCCATAGGGGTAGAGACCCAGTACTTC
TRBJ1-2	once	-	TRBV5-8	CASSLGQTGNYGYTF	TGTGCCAGCAGCTTGGGACAAACAGGAAACTATGGCTACACCTTC
TRBJ2-1	-	TRBD2	TRBV5-4	CASTLLAVGSNEQFF	TGTGCCAGCACACTTCTAGCGGTGGGGTCCAATGAGCAGTTCTTC
TRBJ2-7	-	-	TRBV4-2	CASSQEKLLTKQYF	TGTGCCAGCAGCCAAGAAAAACTATTGACTAAGCAGTACTTC
TRBJ1-2	-	-	TRBV30	CAWNRIYYGYTF	TGTGCCTGGAACCGGATTTACTATGGCTACACCTTC
TRBJ2-1	-	-	TRBV19	CASSQTRSSYNEQFF	TGTGCCAGTAGTCAGACTAGGAGCTCCTACAATGAGCAGTTCTTC
TRBJ1-3	-	-	TRBV28	CASSLGVGNTIYF	TGTGCCAGCAGTTTAGGGGTTGGAAACACCATATATTTT
TRBJ1-4	-	-	TRBV19	CASSPPGLGEKLFF	TGTGCCAGTAGTCCTCCGGGACTTGGGGAAAAACTGTTTTTT
TRBJ2-5	-	TRBD1	TRBV6-1	CASNRGETQYF	TGTGCCAGCAACAGGGGTGAGACCCAGTACTTC
TRBJ2-3	-	TRBD2	TRBV7-2	CASSSGLAADTQYF	TGTGCCAGCAGCTCGGGACTAGCGGCAGATACGCAGTATTTT
TRBJ2-7	-	-	TRBV5-6	CASSFLISSYEQYF	TGTGCCAGCAGCTTCCTGATATCCTCCTACGAGCAGTACTTC
TRBJ1-1	-	-	TRBV15	CATSRDYGGFGIGTEAFF	TGTGCCACCAGCAGAGATTACGGGGGCTTCGGGATAGGCACTGAAGCTTTCTTT
TRBJ2-7	-	-	TRBV7-8	CASSTPRGTYEQYF	TGTGCCAGCAGTACGCCTCGGGGGACCTACGAGCAGTACTTC
TRBJ2-1	-	-	TRBV9	CASSASTPRGYSEQFF	TGTGCCAGCAGCGCCTCAACCCCCCGAGGGTACAGTGAGCAGTTCTTC
TRBJ2-1	-	-	TRBV7-9	CASSLVGGSEQFF	TGTGCCAGCAGCTTAGTCGGGGGCAGTGAGCAGTTCTTC
TRBJ2-3	-	-	TRBV7-9	CASNSAGSTLRLTQYF	TGTGCCAGCAACTCGGCCGGGAGCACGCTTCGGCTGACGCAGTATTTT
TRBJ1-3	-	-	TRBV7-9	CASSSRPQDLSSGNTIYF	TGTGCCAGCAGCTCTCGTCCACAGGATCTAAGTAGTGGAAACACCATATATTTT